This section outlines one TCR beta chain sequence together with its context. The data were taken from a study of blood T cell repertoires in COVID-19. Only in-frame clones appear in the TCRdb table, and some are missing; sequencing was by immunoSEQ multiplex PCR. Altogether 140,000 to 150,000 clones are present, around four fifths being singletons, with the ten largest covering around 6.2%. The CDR3 contains 13 residues. Germline trimming cut 6 bases from V and 3 bases from J; bases unmatched to any gene: 3. Germline CDR1 is SGHTS and CDR2 is YDEGEE. This rearrangement joins TRBV5-8 to TRBJ2-3; 8 nucleotides match TRBD2. The sample was PBMCs or T cells enriched from blood (not recorded which). This receptor was obtained from a woman in her 40s who had recovered from COVID-19. CDR3 nucleotides: TGTGCCAGCACTAGCGGGTCGACAGATACGCAGTATTTT. Translated: CASTSGSTDTQYF. Based on the CDR3 plus reference TRBV5-8 and TRBJ2-3, the full variable domain is EAGVTQSPTHLIKTRGQQATLRCSPISGHTSVYWYQQALGLGLQFLLWYDEGEERNRGNFPPRFSGRQFPNYSSELNVNALELEDSALYLCASTSGSTDTQYFGPGTRLTVL.